The 12 T cell receptor beta chains given below trace back to one sample, sequenced in a study of CD8 T cells in ankylosing spondylitis. TCRdb reprocessed the 5' RACE reads with MiXCR, giving one entry per CDR3 protein. The table includes about 260,000 distinct CDR3 sequences, around 20% detected once. The sequenced material came from blood, either unsorted or a sorted T cell fraction (not recorded which). The source is a male donor with ankylosing spondylitis or in good health (not recorded which).

Only a few counts were recorded for this clonotype. This chain uses TRBV12-3 or TRBV12-4 with TRBJ2-1, with D possibly TRBD2 on 6 matching bases. Trimming took off 3 bases at V and 3 bases at J, with 9 bases between the two ends. The CDR3 is 14 amino acids. CDR3 region: CASSLWGDYNEQFF. The CDR3 region has the DNA TGTGCCAGCAGTTTGTGGGGGGACTACAATGAGCAGTTCTTC.

J is TRBJ2-1 and V is TRBV6-1; maybe TRBD1 (5 bases). The CDR3 length is 14 residues. V was clipped by 3 bases and J by 8 bases, with 14 bases between them. Looked up from germline, CDR1 is MNHNS and CDR2 is SASEGT. CDR3 bases: TGTGCCAGCAGTGATGCGCTTTTAGGGGATGAGCAGTTCTTC. Encoded protein: CASSDALLGDEQFF.

This clonotype was recorded a few times. This chain uses TRBV7-3 with TRBJ2-1; 9 positions match TRBD2. The CDR3 consists of 15 residues. With 2 bases clipped from V and 8 bases from J, the junction kept 7 bases outside the gene matches. In germline, CDR1 is SGHTA, CDR2 FQGTGA. The CDR3 loop is CASSLAGLARDEQFF. The CDR3 DNA is TGTGCCAGCAGCTTAGCAGGACTAGCGAGGGATGAGCAGTTCTTC.

This clonotype has more than one count but fewer than ten. J is TRBJ2-3 and V is TRBV5-1; D gene unclear. The CDR3 totals 14 residues. In germline, CDR1 is SGHRS, CDR2 YFSETQ. V was cut by 6 bases and J by 4 bases, with 15 bases left in between. CDR3 sequence reads: CASTTRSGADTQYF. Written as DNA, the CDR3 is TGCGCCAGCACCACCAGGAGTGGCGCAGATACGCAGTATTTT.

This clonotype showed up just a few times. The chain couples TRBV4-2 to TRBJ2-5; no reliable D call. Per the germline V gene, CDR1 is LGHNA and CDR2 is YNFKEQ. The V gene lost 1 base and the J gene lost 4 bases, with 10 bases spanning the gap. This CDR3 is built from 14 residues. The CDR3 region has the DNA TGTGCCAGCAGCCAAGCGGGTAGGCTAGAGACCCAGTACTTC. It codes for CASSQAGRLETQYF.

For the CDR3, the DNA is TGTGCCAGCAGCTTAGCCGGGGGGGCCCGAGAGACCCAGTACTTC. It is translated as CASSLAGGARETQYF. The chain links TRBV7-2 to TRBJ2-5, with TRBD2 identical over 8 bases. CDR3 length: 15 residues. V lost 0 bases, J lost 4 bases, and 4 bases stayed unmatched. The germline CDR1 and CDR2 sequences are SGHTA and FQGNSA. Complete variable domain (other parts from reference TRBV7-2 and TRBJ2-5): GAGVSQSPSNKVTEKGKDVELRCDPISGHTALYWYRQSLGQGLEFLIYFQGNSAPDKSGLPSDRFSAERTGGSVSTLTIQRTQQEDSAVYLCASSLAGGARETQYFGPGTRLLVL.

This clonotype showed up just once. The chain has TRBV7-9 and TRBJ1-1; tentatively, D is TRBD1 (5 bases). The V end lost 2 bases, the J end lost 5 bases, and 15 bases lay between the germline ends. The length of the CDR3 is 15 residues. Germline V lookup: CDR1 SEHNR, CDR2 FQNEAQ (reference sequence). CDR3 residues: CASSLFSGGRTEAFF. The CDR3 DNA is TGTGCCAGCAGCTTATTCTCGGGGGGGAGGACTGAAGCTTTCTTT.

In its sample, this clonotype was seen a few times. The rearrangement links TRBV20-1 to TRBJ2-1; 12 bases fit TRBD2. Germline V CDR1 and CDR2: DFQATT, SNEGSKA (reference sequence). V was pared by 0 bases and J by 8 bases, with 8 bases of the junction left unmatched. The CDR3 has 16 amino acids. The CDR3 loop is CSARDWTSGISDEQFF. CDR3 nucleotide sequence: TGCAGTGCTAGAGATTGGACTAGCGGGATTAGCGATGAGCAGTTCTTC.

The chain joins TRBV6-1 to TRBJ1-6; TRBD1 agrees at 7 bases. V shed 6 bases, J shed 9 bases, and the junction held 5 bases outside the gene matches. The V gene's germline CDR1 is MNHNS and CDR2 SASEGT. CDR3 length equals 13 residues. This chain's CDR3 is CASRSGTASPLHF. Written as DNA, the CDR3 is TGTGCCAGCAGATCCGGGACAGCTTCACCCCTCCACTTT.

In regard to this clonotype: This may be a read error: a much more frequent sequence differs by one nucleotide. This chain connects TRBV12-3 or TRBV12-4 to TRBJ2-5; D gene ambiguous. CDR3 length: 12 residues. Trimming stripped 3 bases from V and 4 bases from J, with 6 bases between. CDR3 loop: CASSFVRETQYF. The CDR3 nucleotides read TGTGCCAGCAGTTTTGTGAGAGAGACCCAGTACTTC.

This clonotype was counted a few times. The V gene is TRBV7-7, the J gene TRBJ2-1; either TRBD1 or TRBD2 may fit D (5 bases each). The ends were cut back, 1 base at V and 3 bases at J, with 19 bases in the middle. Germline V gives CDR1 SSHAT, CDR2 FNYEAQ (reference sequence). The CDR3 extends over 18 amino acids. The CDR3 spells CASSLGMQGESFYNEQFF. CDR3 coding DNA: TGTGCCAGCAGCTTAGGCATGCAGGGAGAGTCTTTCTACAATGAGCAGTTCTTC.

This clonotype occurred a few times. CDR3 nucleotide sequence: TGTGCCAGCAGCCAACCGGACAGCAGGTACACCGGGGAGCTGTTTTTT. This sequence encodes CASSQPDSRYTGELFF. The rearrangement links TRBV3-1 to TRBJ2-2, with TRBD1 as a possible D gene (6 bases). CDR1 LGHDT and CDR2 YNNKEL come from the germline V gene (reference sequence). The CDR3 is 16 amino acids. V was trimmed by 2 bases and J by 3 bases, leaving 13 bases between them.